These 22 T cell receptor beta chains were sequenced from one sample in a study of shared clonotypes between healthy human individuals. Sequenced by immunoSEQ multiplex PCR; TCRdb stores in-frame clones only, minus some. The sample shows over 850,000 clones, around three quarters of them seen only once. The sample comprised memory CD4+ T cells from PBMCs. Specified subset: CD45RA-negative fraction. The receptors here all came from a man between 18 and 29 years old in good health. Some clones in this sample may be carry-over from other donors' samples.

The J gene is TRBJ2-1, the V gene TRBV7-8; TRBD2 is a possible D gene (6 bases). The CDR3 loop spans 17 amino acids. The germline V and J ends were trimmed by 4 bases and 0 bases, with 16 bases remaining between them. Germline V lookup: CDR1 SGHVS, CDR2 FQNEAQ. CDR3 residues: CASSSTPGVLSYNEQFF. CDR3 in DNA: TGTGCCAGCAGCTCCACTCCGGGGGTCCTCTCCTACAATGAGCAGTTCTTC.

The chain links TRBV7-9 to TRBJ2-2, with 7 bases identical to TRBD2. The V gene's germline CDR1 is SEHNR and CDR2 FQNEAQ (reference sequence). This CDR3 has 16 amino acids. V lost 4 bases to trimming and J lost 1 base; unmatched junction nucleotides: 6. The CDR3 coding sequence is TGTGCCAGCAGCTCTTCAAGCGGGGAGAACACCGGGGAGCTGTTTTTT. Translating gives CASSSSSGENTGELFF.

This chain joins TRBV6-6 and TRBJ1-5; no definite D call. Germline V lookup: CDR1 MNHNY, CDR2 SVGAGI (reference sequence). V shed 1 base and J shed 6 bases, with 4 bases lying between them. The CDR3 spans 12 residues. CDR3 amino acids: CASSYYGQPQHF. The CDR3 coding sequence is TGTGCCAGCAGTTACTATGGTCAGCCCCAGCATTTT.

This clone was detected ten times or more. The chain is built from TRBV30 and TRBJ1-2; D ambiguous. V lost 0 bases, J lost 1 base, and 18 bases lay in between. CDR3 length: 17 amino acids. Germline V lookup: CDR1 GTSNPN, CDR2 SVGIG (reference sequence). The CDR3 DNA reads as TGTGCCTGGAGTGTAATAGGGTTTAGTAGCGGTAACTATGGCTACACCTTC. It encodes CAWSVIGFSSGNYGYTF.

This chain connects TRBV7-9 to TRBJ1-2; TRBD1 matches at 7 bases. This CDR3 has 14 residues. Germline V gene data show CDR1 as SEHNR and CDR2 as FQNEAQ (reference sequence). The V gene end was trimmed by 1 base and the J gene end by 4 bases; junction bases not matched to a gene: 3. The CDR3 nucleotides are TGTGCCAGCAGCTTAGTCCAGGGGGGCTATGGCTACACCTTC. Translation gives CASSLVQGGYGYTF.

The chain employs TRBV10-2 and TRBJ2-2, with D perhaps TRBD1 (6 bases). V was cut by 7 bases and J by 0 bases, with 9 bases left in between. This CDR3 is 14 amino acids long. Germline CDR1 and CDR2: WSHSY and SAAADI. The CDR3 loop reads CASTSGANTGELFF. The CDR3 region has the DNA TGCGCCAGCACCTCAGGGGCGAACACCGGGGAGCTGTTTTTT.

For the CDR3, the DNA is TGTGCCAGCAGCACGACTGGAAGCAATCAGCCCCAGCATTTT. It translates to CASSTTGSNQPQHF. The chain couples TRBV7-3 to TRBJ1-5; D is unclear. Germline values: CDR1 SGHTA, CDR2 FQGTGA. Deletions cut 5 bases from V and 1 base from J, with 9 bases between. This CDR3 region has 14 residues.

The gene calls are TRBV27 and TRBJ2-7; D is uncertain. The CDR3 covers 10 residues. V was pared by 6 bases and J by 4 bases, with 4 bases between. Germline V CDR1 and CDR2: MNHEY, SMNVEV (reference sequence). As DNA, the CDR3 is TGTGCCAGCAGCTATTACGAGCAGTACTTC. Translated, it gives CASSYYEQYF.

The rearrangement links TRBV7-8 to TRBJ2-7; tentatively, D is TRBD2 (6 bases). The V gene lost 0 bases and the J gene lost 3 bases, with 18 bases spanning the gap. The germline V gene encodes CDR1 SGHVS and CDR2 FQNEAQ. CDR3 length equals 17 residues. The CDR3 coding sequence is TGTGCCAGCAGCTTAGCGTGGGGACCGCGGGAAAGCTACGAGCAGTACTTC. This codes for CASSLAWGPRESYEQYF.

V usage is TRBV2 and J usage is TRBJ1-2; 8 positions agree with TRBD1. Germline values: CDR1 SNHLY, CDR2 FYNNEI. The CDR3 length is 13 residues. V lost 5 bases to trimming and J lost 7 bases; unmatched junction nucleotides: 6. CDR3 region: CASSWTGLGGYTF. As DNA, the CDR3 is TGTGCCAGCAGTTGGACAGGGCTTGGTGGCTACACCTTC.

The chain couples TRBV5-8 to TRBJ2-7; TRBD1 aligns across 9 bases. V trimming: 6 bases; J trimming: 3 bases; junction bases outside the gene matches: 13. This CDR3 region has 16 residues. Germline CDR1 and CDR2: SGHTS and YDEGEE. CDR3 coding DNA: TGTGCCAGCACGAATCCCGTCCGGGACAGGGACTACGAGCAGTACTTC. The encoded protein is CASTNPVRDRDYEQYF. Combining the CDR3 with reference TRBV5-8 and TRBJ2-7 gives the whole variable domain EAGVTQSPTHLIKTRGQQATLRCSPISGHTSVYWYQQALGLGLQFLLWYDEGEERNRGNFPPRFSGRQFPNYSSELNVNALELEDSALYLCASTNPVRDRDYEQYFGPGTRLTVT.

The rearrangement uses TRBV5-1 and TRBJ1-1, with no clear D. The V end lost 1 base, the J end lost 0 bases, and 10 bases lay between the germline ends. This CDR3 region has 15 residues. The germline V gene encodes CDR1 SGHRS and CDR2 YFSETQ. As DNA, the CDR3 is TGCGCCAGCAGCTTGTCTCGTAGCCTGAACACTGAAGCTTTCTTT. It encodes CASSLSRSLNTEAFF.

Of note for this clone: In the same sample, other DNA sequences code for this CDR3. J is TRBJ2-5 and V is TRBV7-9, with D unclear. Trimming stripped 2 bases from V and 3 bases from J, with 4 bases between. From germline, CDR1 is SEHNR and CDR2 FQNEAQ (reference sequence). This CDR3 has 12 residues. As DNA, the CDR3 is TGTGCCAGCAGCTTAAGGGAAGAGACCCAGTACTTC. It is translated as CASSLREETQYF.

The gene calls are TRBV20-1 and TRBJ2-3; no clear D gene. The CDR3 contains 11 residues. V was trimmed by 5 bases and J by 2 bases, leaving 5 bases between them. Germline values: CDR1 DFQATT, CDR2 SNEGSKA (reference sequence). The CDR3 protein is CSAGYTDTQYF. DNA for the CDR3: TGCAGTGCTGGATACACAGATACGCAGTATTTT.

The chain carries TRBV19 and TRBJ2-3; tentatively, D is TRBD1 (6 bases). Germline CDR1 reads LNHDA; CDR2 reads SQIVND (reference sequence). V dropped 11 bases and J dropped 4 bases, with 16 bases sitting between them. This CDR3 comprises 13 residues. The CDR3 protein is CASDPGHSDTQYF. CDR3 coding DNA: TGTGCCTCCGACCCGGGACACTCAGATACGCAGTATTTT.

The V and J genes are TRBV7-9 and TRBJ1-3; D may be TRBD1 (5 bases). Germline lookup yields CDR1 SEHNR and CDR2 FQNEAQ (reference sequence). The CDR3 spans 16 residues. Trimming stripped 5 bases from V and 2 bases from J, with 16 bases between. DNA for the CDR3: TGTGCCAGCAGCGCAAGAAAGGGGAGTACTGGAAACACCATATATTTT. Its protein is CASSARKGSTGNTIYF. Looking up the rest from reference TRBV7-9 and TRBJ1-3 gives the full variable domain: DTGVSQNPRHKITKRGQNVTFRCDPISEHNRLYWYRQTLGQGPEFLTYFQNEAQLEKSRLLSDRFSAERPKGSFSTLEIQRTEQGDSAMYLCASSARKGSTGNTIYFGEGSWLTVV.

The rearrangement uses TRBV28 and TRBJ2-1, with TRBD1 matching over 8 bases. Germline V gives CDR1 MDHEN, CDR2 SYDVKM. The CDR3 consists of 16 residues. J lost 7 bases, V lost 6 bases, and 14 bases had no gene match. CDR3: CASSIRAQGASNEQFF. In DNA, the CDR3 is TGTGCCAGCAGCATAAGGGCGCAGGGGGCGTCGAATGAGCAGTTCTTC.

This clone was observed a single time. The rearrangement links TRBV30 to TRBJ2-7; 8 nucleotides align to TRBD2. CDR1 GTSNPN and CDR2 SVGIG come from the germline V gene (reference sequence). The CDR3 extends over 13 amino acids. The ends lost 7 bases at V and 2 bases at J; junction bases unmatched: 7. The CDR3 sequence is CAYTSGLPYEQYF. The CDR3 DNA is TGTGCCTACACTAGCGGCCTCCCCTACGAGCAGTACTTC.

The table lists this clone with many counts. The V and J genes are TRBV30 and TRBJ2-4, with D unclear. The ends were cut back, 2 bases at V and 6 bases at J, with 5 bases in the middle. Germline V gene data show CDR1 as GTSNPN and CDR2 as SVGIG (reference sequence). This CDR3 has 11 residues. The CDR3 is CAWSWGNIQYF. The CDR3 DNA reads as TGTGCCTGGAGTTGGGGAAACATTCAGTACTTC.

The chain couples TRBV11-2 to TRBJ2-1; D perhaps matches TRBD2 (6 bases). V gave up 5 bases and J gave up 4 bases, with 9 bases separating them. Germline V gene sequence: CDR1 SGHAT, CDR2 FQNNGV. The CDR3 runs to 13 residues. CDR3 DNA sequence: TGTGCCAGCAGCGCGGGACTGTACAATGAGCAGTTCTTC. Translation: CASSAGLYNEQFF.

This clone came up a few times. The chain uses TRBV4-1 and TRBJ2-1; TRBD2 might be the D (6 bases). Germline V CDR1 and CDR2: MGHRA, YSYEKL. V was cut by 4 bases and J by 0 bases, with 10 bases left in between. The CDR3 consists of 15 residues. The CDR3 spells CASSRLVNSYNEQFF. The CDR3 region has the DNA TGCGCCAGCAGCCGACTAGTCAACTCCTACAATGAGCAGTTCTTC.

The J gene is TRBJ2-7, the V gene TRBV29-1, with D perhaps being TRBD1 or TRBD2 (5 bases each). CDR3 length: 15 residues. The germline CDR1 and CDR2 sequences are SQVTM and ANQGSEA. V was cut by 5 bases and J by 3 bases, with 20 bases left in between. The CDR3 DNA reads TGCAGCGTTCTAAAATTAACCGGGACGGTCTACGAGCAGTACTTC. This translates into CSVLKLTGTVYEQYF.